The clone carrying this TCR beta chain was detected ten times or more. Its antigen is not known. The record originates from a study of naive and memory T cell subsets. Points from the study as a whole: No ground truth validated the naive and memory repertoire findings. Especially in CD8 cells, naive repertoires contained a few larger clonotypes, possibly CD45RA-re-expressing memory cells.

An equimolar mix of two oligonucleotides served as the beta constant-region primer for TRBC1 and TRBC2. Four rounds of PCR amplified the ligated cDNA using nested alpha and beta constant-region primers plus SP2. One entry per CDR3 protein, called by TCRdb with MiXCR from the UMI-ligation and nested PCR reads. The sample lists around 100,000 distinct CDR3 sequences, about 14% seen once, with 2.5% to 3.5% in the top ten. The CDR3 has 17 residues. Germline-derived CDR1 and CDR2 are SGHVS and FNYEAQ. V lost 5 bases, J lost 6 bases, and 14 bases stayed unmatched. Alpha and beta libraries were amplified separately from the second PCR onward. CD4+ T cell IFNgamma after overnight CMV lysate exposure gave donor CMV status.

The J gene is TRBJ2-3, the V gene TRBV7-6; 10 nucleotides line up with TRBD2. Sequencing used naive CD8+ T cells from blood. This TCR was sampled from a human donor in good health. CDR3 DNA: TGTGCCAGCAGCCCAGAACCCCCTAGCGGGAGTCTGGATACGCAGTATTTT. It is translated as CASSPEPPSGSLDTQYF. The variable domain in full, with the rest retrieved from reference TRBV7-6 and TRBJ2-3, is GAGVSQSPRYKVTKRGQDVALRCDPISGHVSLYWYRQALGQGPEFLTYFNYEAQQDKSGLPNDRFSAERPEGSISTLTIQRTEQRDSAMYRCASSPEPPSGSLDTQYFGPGTRLTVL.